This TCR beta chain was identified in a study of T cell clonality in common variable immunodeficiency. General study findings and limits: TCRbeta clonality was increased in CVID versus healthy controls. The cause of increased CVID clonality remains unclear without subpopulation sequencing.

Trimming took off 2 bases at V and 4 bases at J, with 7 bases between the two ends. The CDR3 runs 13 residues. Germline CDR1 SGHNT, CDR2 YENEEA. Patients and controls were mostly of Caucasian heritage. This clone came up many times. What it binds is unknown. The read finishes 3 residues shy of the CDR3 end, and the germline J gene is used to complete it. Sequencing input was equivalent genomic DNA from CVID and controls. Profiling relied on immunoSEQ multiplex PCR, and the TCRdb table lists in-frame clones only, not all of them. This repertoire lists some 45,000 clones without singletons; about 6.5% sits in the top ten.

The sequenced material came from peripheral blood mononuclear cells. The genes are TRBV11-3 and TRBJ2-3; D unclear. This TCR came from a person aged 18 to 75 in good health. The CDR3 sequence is CASSLSLADTQYF. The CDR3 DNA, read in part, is TGTGCCAGCAGCTTATCATTAGCAGATACG.